This T cell receptor beta chain was sequenced in a study of blood T cell repertoires in COVID-19 (dated by TCRdb to the early 2020s). Background on the whole study: The collaborator samples originated in the United States, Italy and Spain and spanned the acute and convalescent phases of COVID-19. Where HLA class I and class II types were available, the types were taken from metadata supplied by the sample provider, not from assay-based typing. A freely available public database, intended as a resource for researchers studying the immune response to SARS-CoV-2, is where the repertoires were released. Subjects who had been exposed to COVID-19, were actively infected with it, or had recovered from it provided the deeply sampled blood TCRbeta repertoires that made up the dataset. The material from the prospective study consisted of cDNA or gDNA derived from T cells, B-cell-depleted T cells, or PBMCs. Samples were obtained from the ongoing ImmuneRACE study (first 160 participants) and from about 1,300 subjects provided by 6 global collaborators. Nearly every sample came with metadata listing a de-identified subject ID, COVID-19 status, age in years and sex.

This clone was counted between two and nine times. It lacks a known antigen. Qualities for individual bases were not recorded, and no much larger clone is one base off. TCRbeta CDR3 regions were amplified from genomic DNA using the immunoSEQ Assay, a bias-controlled multiplex PCR. Turning to the authors' computational methods: The number of nucleated cells in each sample was estimated from the amplification of reference gene primers within the assay. To quantify the absolute abundance of each unique TCRbeta CDR3 rearrangement, sequence reads were collapsed and filtered. For each sample, productive Simpson clonality was calculated as the square root of Simpson's diversity index over productive rearrangements. TCRdb provides this immuneACCESS table in a form limited to in-frame rearrangements. Some clones are lacking; in checked studies, under half of them reflect an unresolved V gene, and why the rest are absent is not known. V, J and clone size are taken as reported in that table, and D and trimming were inferred from the DNA itself. For this sample there are hundreds of thousands of clones; about 86% appear just once. Less than 15% of the sample lies in the top ten.

In Seattle, one collaborating source enrolled patients while the infection was active and tracked those patients longitudinally over the course of disease. The collaborating institutions used their own protocols to collect whole blood in K2EDTA tubes. Collaborator samples were shipped for TCRbeta analysis as frozen whole blood, isolated PBMCs, or DNA extracted from either sample type. General conclusions and limits of the study: Clinical and demographic metadata were provided uncurated, with the amount varying by source and participant.

Sequencing was performed on peripheral blood. This receptor was obtained from a woman in her 70s with COVID-19, enrolled during active disease.

CDR3 region: CASTQRGPQGNQPQHF. The DNA sequence is TGTGCCAGTACCCAAAGGGGACCTCAGGGGAATCAGCCCCAGCATTTT. Here the chain combines TRBV19 and TRBJ1-5; the D gene is perhaps TRBD1, on 6 matching bases. The CDR3 runs 16 amino acids, cysteine and phenylalanine included. Only the CDR3 region is kept as DNA, spanning 48 bases read in frame from base 1. CDR1 and CDR2, looked up from the germline V gene (reference sequence), are LNHDA and SQIVND. Between the V and J ends, shortened by 7 bases and 4 bases respectively, the junction contains 20 bases.